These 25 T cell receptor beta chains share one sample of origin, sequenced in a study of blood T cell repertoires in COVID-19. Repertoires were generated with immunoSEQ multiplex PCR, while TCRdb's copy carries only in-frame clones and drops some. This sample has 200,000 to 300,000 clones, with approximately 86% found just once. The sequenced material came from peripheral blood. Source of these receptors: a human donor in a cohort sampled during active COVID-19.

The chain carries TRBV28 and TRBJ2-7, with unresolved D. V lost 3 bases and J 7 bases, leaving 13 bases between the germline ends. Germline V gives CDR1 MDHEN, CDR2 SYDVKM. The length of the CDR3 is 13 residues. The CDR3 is CASSLTTSGEQYF. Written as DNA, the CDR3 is TGTGCCAGCAGTTTGACGACCTCCGGGGAGCAGTACTTC.

The CDR3 protein is CASSLGGSGAYEQYF. The CDR3 DNA is TGTGCCAGCAGCCTCGGAGGCTCGGGAGCCTACGAGCAGTACTTC. The genes are TRBV27 and TRBJ2-7; D is perhaps TRBD2 (6 bases). The germline V gene has CDR1 MNHEY and CDR2 SMNVEV (reference sequence). The CDR3 is 15 residues long. The V and J ends lost 6 bases and 2 bases respectively, with 17 bases between them.

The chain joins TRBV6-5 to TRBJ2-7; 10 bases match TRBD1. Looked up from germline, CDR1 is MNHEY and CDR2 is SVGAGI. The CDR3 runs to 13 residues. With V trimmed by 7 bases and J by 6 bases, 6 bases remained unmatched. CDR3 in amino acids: CASTRTGGGEQYF. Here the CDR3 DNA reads TGTGCCAGCACCCGGACAGGGGGAGGCGAGCAGTACTTC.

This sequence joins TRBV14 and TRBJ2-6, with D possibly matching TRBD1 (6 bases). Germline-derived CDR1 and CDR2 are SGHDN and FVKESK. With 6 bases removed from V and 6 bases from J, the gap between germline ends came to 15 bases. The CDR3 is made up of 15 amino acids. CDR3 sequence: CASSHTGYEANVLTF. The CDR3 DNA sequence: TGTGCCAGCAGTCATACAGGGTATGAGGCCAACGTCCTGACTTTC.

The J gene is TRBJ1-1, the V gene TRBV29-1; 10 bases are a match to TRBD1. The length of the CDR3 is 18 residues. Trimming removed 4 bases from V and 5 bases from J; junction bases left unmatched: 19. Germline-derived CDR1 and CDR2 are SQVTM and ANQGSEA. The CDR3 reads CSVGGRGRDRGEVTEAFF. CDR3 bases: TGCAGCGTTGGTGGGCGAGGCCGGGACAGGGGAGAAGTGACTGAAGCTTTCTTT.

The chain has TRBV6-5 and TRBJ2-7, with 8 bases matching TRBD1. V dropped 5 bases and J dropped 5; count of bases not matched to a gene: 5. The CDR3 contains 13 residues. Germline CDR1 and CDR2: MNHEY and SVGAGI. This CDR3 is CASSRDRIHEQYF. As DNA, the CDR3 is TGTGCCAGCAGTAGGGACAGGATCCACGAGCAGTACTTC.

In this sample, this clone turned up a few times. CDR3 DNA sequence: TGTGCCAGCAGTATAGCGGGAGTAAGGGACGAGCAGTACTTC. Translation gives CASSIAGVRDEQYF. The rearrangement uses TRBV28 and TRBJ2-7; TRBD2 aligns across 9 bases. J was trimmed by 5 bases and V by 5 bases; bases with no gene match: 7. Looked up from germline, CDR1 is MDHEN and CDR2 is SYDVKM. CDR3 size: 14 residues.

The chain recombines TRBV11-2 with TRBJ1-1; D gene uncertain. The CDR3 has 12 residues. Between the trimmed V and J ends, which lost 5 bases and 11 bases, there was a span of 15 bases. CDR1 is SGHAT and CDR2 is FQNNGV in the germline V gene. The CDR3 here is CASSRSDRGAFF. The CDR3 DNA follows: TGTGCCAGCAGCCGTTCGGACCGAGGGGCTTTCTTT.

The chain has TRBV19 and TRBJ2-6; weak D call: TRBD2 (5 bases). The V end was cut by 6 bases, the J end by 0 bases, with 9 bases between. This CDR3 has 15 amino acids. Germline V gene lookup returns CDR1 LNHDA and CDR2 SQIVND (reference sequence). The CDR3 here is CASSPSTSGANVLTF. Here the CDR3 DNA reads TGTGCCAGTAGCCCTAGCACCTCTGGGGCCAACGTCCTGACTTTC.

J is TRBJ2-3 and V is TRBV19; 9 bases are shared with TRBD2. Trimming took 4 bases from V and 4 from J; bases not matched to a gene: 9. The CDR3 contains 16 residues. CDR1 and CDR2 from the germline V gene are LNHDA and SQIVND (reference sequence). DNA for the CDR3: TGTGCCAGTAGTAGGACTAGCGAGATAAAGGCAGATACGCAGTATTTT. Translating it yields CASSRTSEIKADTQYF.

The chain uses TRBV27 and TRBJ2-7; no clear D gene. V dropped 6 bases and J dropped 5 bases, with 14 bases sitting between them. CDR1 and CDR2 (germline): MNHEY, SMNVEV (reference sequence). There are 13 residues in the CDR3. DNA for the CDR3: TGTGCCAGCAGGAACGCCCAGTTGGACGAGCAGTACTTC. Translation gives CASRNAQLDEQYF.

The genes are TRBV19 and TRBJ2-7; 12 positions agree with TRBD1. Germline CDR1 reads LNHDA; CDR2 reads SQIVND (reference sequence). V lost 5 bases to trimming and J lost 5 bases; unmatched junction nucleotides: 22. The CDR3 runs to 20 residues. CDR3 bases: TGTGCCAGTAGTTCCACAGGCATTGGGACAGGGGGCGCAAAAGCAAACGAGCAGTACTTC. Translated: CASSSTGIGTGGAKANEQYF.

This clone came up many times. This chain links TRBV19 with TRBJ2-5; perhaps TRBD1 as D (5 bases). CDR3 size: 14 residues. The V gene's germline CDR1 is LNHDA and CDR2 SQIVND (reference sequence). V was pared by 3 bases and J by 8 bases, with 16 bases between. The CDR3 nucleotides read TGTGCCAGTAGTATCAATCAGGGTGGTGATACCCAGTACTTC. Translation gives CASSINQGGDTQYF.

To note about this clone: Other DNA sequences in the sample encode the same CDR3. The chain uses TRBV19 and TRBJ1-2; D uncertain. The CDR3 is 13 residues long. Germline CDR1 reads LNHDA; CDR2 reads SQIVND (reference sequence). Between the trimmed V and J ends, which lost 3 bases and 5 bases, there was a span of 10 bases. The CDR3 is CASSIRDGYGYTF. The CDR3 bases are TGTGCCAGTAGTATCCGGGATGGGTATGGCTACACCTTC.

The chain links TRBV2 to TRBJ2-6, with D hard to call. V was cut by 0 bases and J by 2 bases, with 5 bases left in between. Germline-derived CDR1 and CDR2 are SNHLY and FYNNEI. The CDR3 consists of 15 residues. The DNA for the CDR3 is TGTGCCAGCAGTGAAGCAAACACTGGGGCCAACGTCCTGACTTTC. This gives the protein CASSEANTGANVLTF.

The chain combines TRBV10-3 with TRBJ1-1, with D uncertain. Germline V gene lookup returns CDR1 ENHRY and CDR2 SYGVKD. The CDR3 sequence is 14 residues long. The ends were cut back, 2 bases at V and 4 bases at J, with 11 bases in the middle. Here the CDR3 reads CAISETTEGTEAFF. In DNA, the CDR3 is TGTGCCATCAGTGAGACAACTGAGGGCACTGAAGCTTTCTTT.

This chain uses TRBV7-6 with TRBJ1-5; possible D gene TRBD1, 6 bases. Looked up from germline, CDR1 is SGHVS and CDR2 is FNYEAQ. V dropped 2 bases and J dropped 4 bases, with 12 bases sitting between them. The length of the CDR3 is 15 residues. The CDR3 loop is CASSLTRQVNQPQHF. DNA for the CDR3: TGTGCCAGCAGCTTAACGAGACAGGTAAATCAGCCCCAGCATTTT.

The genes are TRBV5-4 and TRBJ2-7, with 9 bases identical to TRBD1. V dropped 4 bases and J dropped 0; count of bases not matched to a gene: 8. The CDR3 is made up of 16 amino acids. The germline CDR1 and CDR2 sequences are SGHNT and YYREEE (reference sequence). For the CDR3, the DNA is TGTGCCAGCAGCACTGGACAGGGGAGGAACTCCTACGAGCAGTACTTC. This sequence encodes CASSTGQGRNSYEQYF.

The CDR3: CASAKTGQGSGEQYF. Written as DNA, the CDR3 is TGCGCCAGCGCGAAAACGGGACAGGGCAGTGGCGAGCAGTACTTC. The genes are TRBV5-1 and TRBJ2-7; the match to TRBD1 covers 9 bases. V shed 7 bases, J shed 6 bases, and the junction held 14 bases outside the gene matches. The CDR3 spans 15 residues. CDR1 and CDR2 from the germline V gene are SGHRS and YFSETQ.

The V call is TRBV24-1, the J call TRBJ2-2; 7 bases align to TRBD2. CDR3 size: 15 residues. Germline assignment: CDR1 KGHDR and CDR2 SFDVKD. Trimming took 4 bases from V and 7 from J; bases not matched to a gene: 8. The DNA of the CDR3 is TGTGCCACCAGTGAAACGGGAGGCGGGAACGGGGAGCTGTTTTTT. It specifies CATSETGGGNGELFF.

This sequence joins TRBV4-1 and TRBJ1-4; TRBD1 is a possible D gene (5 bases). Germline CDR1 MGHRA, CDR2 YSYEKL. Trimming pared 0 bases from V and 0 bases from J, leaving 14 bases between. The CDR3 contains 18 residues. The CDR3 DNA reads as TGCGCCAGCAGCCAAGATCGAGGACAAGTGACAACTAATGAAAAACTGTTTTTT. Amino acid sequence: CASSQDRGQVTTNEKLFF.

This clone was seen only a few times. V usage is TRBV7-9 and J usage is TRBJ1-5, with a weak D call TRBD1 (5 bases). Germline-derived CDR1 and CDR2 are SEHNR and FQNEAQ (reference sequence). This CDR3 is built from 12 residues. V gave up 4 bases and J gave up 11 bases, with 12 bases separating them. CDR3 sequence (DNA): TGTGCCAGCAGCTCAGGGATGTTAGCCCAGCATTTT. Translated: CASSSGMLAQHF.

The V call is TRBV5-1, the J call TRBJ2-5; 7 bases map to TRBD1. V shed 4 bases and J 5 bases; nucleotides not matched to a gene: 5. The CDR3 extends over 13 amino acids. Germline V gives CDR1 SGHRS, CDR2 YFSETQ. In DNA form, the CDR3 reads TGCGCCAGCAGCACAGGGACAGCCGAGACCCAGTACTTC. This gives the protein CASSTGTAETQYF.

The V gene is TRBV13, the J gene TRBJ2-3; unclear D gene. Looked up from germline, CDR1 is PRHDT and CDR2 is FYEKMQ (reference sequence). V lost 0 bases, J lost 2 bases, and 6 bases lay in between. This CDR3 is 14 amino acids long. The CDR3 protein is CASSLGLATDTQYF. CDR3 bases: TGTGCCAGCAGCTTAGGCTTGGCCACAGATACGCAGTATTTT. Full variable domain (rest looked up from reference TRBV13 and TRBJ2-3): AAGVIQSPRHLIKEKRETATLKCYPIPRHDTVYWYQQGPGQDPQFLISFYEKMQSDKGSIPDRFSAQQFSDYHSELNMSSLELGDSALYFCASSLGLATDTQYFGPGTRLTVL.

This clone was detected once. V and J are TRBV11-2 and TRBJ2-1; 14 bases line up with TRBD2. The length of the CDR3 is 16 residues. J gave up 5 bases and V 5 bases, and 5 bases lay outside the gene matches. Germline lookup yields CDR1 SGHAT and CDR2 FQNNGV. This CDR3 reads CASSRLAGGRNNEQFF. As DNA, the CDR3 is TGTGCCAGCAGCCGACTAGCGGGGGGGCGGAACAATGAGCAGTTCTTC.